This TCR beta chain was sequenced during a study of cytomegalovirus exposure and HLA in healthy donors. In regard to this clone: Its specificity is unknown.

This PCR relied on a set of 60 Vbeta primers and 13 Jbeta primers. Measured with immunoSEQ multiplex PCR; TCRdb has only the in-frame clones, and not every one. The listing contains 200,000 or so clones. The germline V gene has CDR1 SGHRS and CDR2 YFSETQ. After removal of 0 bases from V and 5 bases from J, the junction contained 4 bases not matched to a gene. This CDR3 has 14 residues. Study results and limitations: TCR beta V- and J-gene trimming was later associated with a missense DCLRE1C variant.

Input material: PBMCs. The receptor was isolated from a boy between 10 and 17 years old in good health and CMV-seronegative. The V gene is TRBV5-1, the J gene TRBJ2-7; 8 bases agree with TRBD2. CDR3 nucleotides: TGCGCCAGCAGCTTGGGGACTAGCATCGACGAGCAGTACTTC. This translates into CASSLGTSIDEQYF. The full variable domain, with the rest looked up from reference TRBV5-1 and TRBJ2-7, is KAGVTQTPRYLIKTRGQQVTLSCSPISGHRSVSWYQQTPGQGLQFLFEYFSETQRNKGNFPGRFSGRQFSNSRSEMNVSTLELGDSALYLCASSLGTSIDEQYFGPGTRLTVT.